This T cell receptor beta chain originates from a study of beta chain features in type 1 diabetes. General observations from the study: Among patients with Type 1 diabetes, TCRB CDR3s were moderately but significantly shorter in every one of the four CD4+ subsets.

About this clone itself: Its antigen is still unknown.

CDR3 length: 12 residues. Trimming removed 2 bases at V and 1 base at J, with 5 bases between. Germline values: CDR1 SQVTM, CDR2 ANQGSEA. Averaging approximately 110 mL, one heparinised blood draw came from each individual donor. Expressed TCRB transcripts were sequenced after all isolated RNA was converted to cDNA. Repertoires were generated with immunoSEQ multiplex PCR, while TCRdb's copy carries only in-frame clones and drops some. The sample records approximately 340,000 clones, over 12% being singletons. Source material: naive CD4+ T cells from blood. The TCR was taken from a woman aged 18-29 years in good health. This chain joins TRBV29-1 and TRBJ1-1, with D unclear. The CDR3 coding sequence is TGCAGCGTTGAAAGACAGAACACTGAAGCTTTCTTT. This gives the protein CSVERQNTEAFF.